This T cell receptor (beta chain) was found in a study of tumor-infiltrating lymphocytes in primary liver carcinoma (dated by TCRdb to about 2017). Turning to the overall study: Between late 2015 and 2016, several patients in China with histopathologically diagnosed primary liver carcinoma had surgical resection. The five patients had tumors staged T1-T3 N0M0, with maximum diameters ranging from about 4.2 to 11 cm. A total of approximately 35 specimens from 5 patients underwent TCRbeta repertoire sequencing, comprising around 25 tumor regions, 5 adjacent noncancerous liver tissues and 5 peripheral blood samples. Of the five patients (three men and two women, aged 30 to 69 years), four had hepatocellular carcinoma and one had combined HCC and intrahepatic cholangiocarcinoma. Each sample produced roughly 3.5 to 7.13 million productive TCRbeta reads, and read depth showed no significant difference between tissue types. Across five regions of each liver tumor, along with adjacent normal tissue and blood, the study brought together TCRbeta repertoire sequencing, expression microarrays and whole-exome sequencing. Repertoires from technical replicates were highly reproducible, with mean shared-clone rates around 0.87 and correlation coefficients above 0.95.

This clonotype occurred once. The clone's antigen remains unknown. The junction shows a germline mismatch at one end, possibly a read error. TRIzol reagent was used to extract blood RNA from unsorted whole blood, while the DNeasy Blood & Tissue kit provided the germline DNA. At the time of sampling, the patients were treatment-naive and had chronic HBV infection. Before surgery, 4 to 5 milliliters of peripheral blood were collected into K2EDTA tubes. General conclusions and limits of the study: Since the samples were bulk and unsorted, there was no way to compare CD4+ and CD8+ T cell repertoires. Only the TCR beta chain was sequenced, so true repertoire diversity is likely underestimated because unpaired alpha chains were not captured. With just 4 or 5 patients in the study, the authors point out that the findings should be validated in a larger study. The top 250 clones made up a significantly larger repertoire fraction in tumors than in blood (p = 0.039). Pairs of tumor regions showed greater repertoire overlap (mean about 35%) than tumor-adjacent pairs (roughly 17%) or tumor-blood pairs (roughly 15%), which is consistent with antigen-driven expansion.

A constant-region primer and ProtoScript II reverse transcriptase were used to reverse-transcribe TCRbeta-specific cDNA from around 480 ng total RNA. Construction of the TCRbeta libraries relied on three nested rounds of multiplex PCR, following a slightly modified ARM-PCR procedure. Multiplex TRBV1-TRBV30 forward primers and a Cbeta reverse primer were used in the first two PCR rounds, each of which was run for 10 to 11 cycles. Sample barcodes and Illumina adapters were attached in a final 25-cycle PCR using Deep VentR polymerase. Before sequencing, amplicons of 200-500 bp were gel-purified using a QIAquick gel extraction kit. TCRbeta amplicons were sequenced on an Illumina HiSeq 2500 with 250-bp paired-end reads. The paper's data handling went like this. To recover full CDR3 sequences, reads were quality-trimmed using Trimmomatic v0.33 and paired reads were then merged using FLASH v1.2.11. V, D and J germline segments were assigned to the rearranged TCRbeta sequences by MiGEC v1.2.1b. VDJtools v1.0.0 computed clonotype statistics and Shannon-Wiener diversity indices. Except for diversity analysis, only each sample's 250 most abundant clonotypes were used in subsequent analyses to reduce sampling bias. Using fastp trimming at Q25 and MiXCR clonotype assembly, TCRdb reanalyzed the public sequencing data and kept in-frame beta chains. Under each unique CDR3 protein, matching rows form one entry showing the most common genes and DNA. It is TCRdb's table, rather than the study itself, that gives the V and J calls and clone size. The table for this sample lists 310,000 or so distinct CDR3 sequences; around 50% of them were counted only once. 15% to 20% of the sample is taken by the ten largest.

The CDR3 has 15 amino acids, counting the end cysteine and phenylalanine. The DNA shown is the 45-base CDR3, in frame from base 1. CDR1 and CDR2 were assigned from the germline V gene as SGHTS and YDEGEE. In this chain, TRBV5-8 is recombined with TRBJ2-7; 9 bases in the middle match TRBD1. The receptor was isolated from a woman aged 30 to 39 with primary liver carcinoma and hepatitis B virus infection. The source material was peripheral blood. The CDR3 sequence is CASSWGQGNSYDQYF. The nucleotide sequence reads as follows: TGTGCCAGCAGCTGGGGACAGGGAAACTCCTACGATCAGTACTTC.